A single sample gave rise to the 3 T cell receptor beta chains below, sequenced in a study of OX40 agonist ivuxolimab in advanced cancers. Generated by immunoSEQ multiplex PCR, the TCRdb table keeps only in-frame clones and is missing some. The table records about 61,000 clones, approximately 86% of them present only once. The sample in question was CD4+ or CD8+ T cells sorted from blood, obtained in a trial of the OX40 agonist ivuxolimab. These receptors were taken from an adult with an advanced solid tumor such as melanoma, head and neck, liver or kidney cancer.

This rearrangement joins TRBV11-1 to TRBJ2-3; tentatively, D is TRBD2 (6 bases). V shed 1 base and J shed 12 bases, with 11 bases lying between them. The CDR3 contains 12 residues. CDR1 is SGHAT and CDR2 is FQDESV in the germline V gene (reference sequence). CDR3 coding DNA: TGTGCCAGCAGCTTAGAAGGGAGGCGTCAGTATTTT. Translated: CASSLEGRRQYF. Looking up the rest from reference TRBV11-1 and TRBJ2-3 gives the full variable domain: EAEVAQSPRYKITEKSQAVAFWCDPISGHATLYWYRQILGQGPELLVQFQDESVVDDSQLPKDRFSAERLKGVDSTLKIQPAELGDSAMYLCASSLEGRRQYFGPGTRLTVL.

In this sample, this clone turned up a few times. Written as DNA, the CDR3 is TGTGCCAGCAGTGAGGCTGAGTACACTGAAGCTTTCTTT. Residues: CASSEAEYTEAFF. This rearrangement joins TRBV6-4 to TRBJ1-1; D uncertain. CDR3 length equals 13 residues. CDR1 MRHNA and CDR2 SNTAGT come from the germline V gene. Trimming took off 3 bases at V and 3 bases at J, with 8 bases between the two ends.

This chain connects TRBV28 to TRBJ1-3; D is unclear. Germline-derived CDR1 and CDR2 are MDHEN and SYDVKM. The CDR3 loop spans 14 amino acids. The V and J ends lost 5 bases and 1 base respectively, with 9 bases between them. The CDR3 bases are TGTGCCAGCAGTCTCCGGCTTTCTGGAAACACCATATATTTT. It translates to CASSLRLSGNTIYF. Complete variable domain (other parts from reference TRBV28 and TRBJ1-3): DVKVTQSSRYLVKRTGEKVFLECVQDMDHENMFWYRQDPGLGLRLIYFSYDVKMKEKGDIPEGYSVSREKKERFSLILESASTNQTSMYLCASSLRLSGNTIYFGEGSWLTVV.